These 10 T cell receptor beta chains were sequenced from one sample in a study of cytomegalovirus exposure and HLA in healthy donors. Primers included in the PCR were 60 Vbeta and 13 Jbeta primers. Profiling relied on immunoSEQ multiplex PCR, and the TCRdb table lists in-frame clones only, not all of them. The sample carries approximately 150,000 clones, around three quarters recorded once. Source material: PBMCs. These receptors all come from a woman between 40 and 55 years old in good health and CMV-seropositive.

This chain links TRBV10-3 with TRBJ2-1; 13 bases are a match to TRBD2. This CDR3 region has 17 residues. The J segment lost 4 bases and the V segment lost 5 bases, leaving 8 bases of the junction unmatched. From germline, CDR1 is ENHRY and CDR2 SYGVKD. CDR3 loop: CAISPGLAGDQYNEQFF. The CDR3 DNA follows: TGTGCCATCAGTCCCGGACTAGCGGGAGACCAATACAATGAGCAGTTCTTC.

V is TRBV23-1 and J is TRBJ1-4; 9 nucleotides align to TRBD1. TRBV23-1 is given ORF status, its function remaining uncertain. The J segment lost 7 bases and the V segment lost 6 bases, leaving 15 bases of the junction unmatched. The CDR3 runs 17 residues. CDR3 residues: CASSRALDRGATEKLFF. Here the CDR3 DNA reads TGCGCCAGCAGCCGGGCCCTCGACAGGGGGGCTACTGAAAAACTGTTTTTT.

Comments on this clone: Other DNA sequences in this sample translate to the same CDR3. CDR3 residues: CASSFTGNTEAFF. CDR3 DNA sequence: TGTGCCAGCAGCTTCACAGGAAACACTGAAGCTTTCTTT. This chain joins TRBV11-2 and TRBJ1-1; TRBD1 is a possible D gene (5 bases). Deletions cut 3 bases from V and 2 bases from J, with 7 bases between. Looked up from germline, CDR1 is SGHAT and CDR2 is FQNNGV. This CDR3 has 13 residues.

The chain carries TRBV28 and TRBJ2-1; the D gene is possibly TRBD1 (5 bases). This CDR3 is 14 amino acids long. CDR1 and CDR2 (germline): MDHEN, SYDVKM. Trimming took off 1 base at V and 7 bases at J, with 11 bases between the two ends. The chain's CDR3 is CASSLYQGRNEQFF. In nucleotides, the CDR3 is TGTGCCAGCAGTTTATATCAGGGTAGGAATGAGCAGTTCTTC.

The chain couples TRBV6-1 to TRBJ2-7; 9 bases line up with TRBD2. The CDR3 runs 16 residues. V gave up 2 bases and J gave up 0 bases; unmatched junction bases: 5. The germline V gene has CDR1 MNHNS and CDR2 SASEGT. The CDR3 sequence: CASSENFSGSSYEQYF. In DNA, the CDR3 is TGTGCCAGCAGTGAAAATTTTAGCGGGAGCTCCTACGAGCAGTACTTC.

The chain uses TRBV9 and TRBJ2-7; the match to TRBD1 covers 9 bases. This CDR3 region has 16 residues. V lost 3 bases to trimming and J lost 3 bases; unmatched junction nucleotides: 10. CDR1 and CDR2 from the germline V gene are SGDLS and YYNGEE. CDR3 in DNA: TGTGCCAGCAGCGGGAGGCCCGGACAGGGGATCTACGAGCAGTACTTC. Translation gives CASSGRPGQGIYEQYF.

The chain has TRBV6-1 and TRBJ2-5, with 9 bases matching TRBD2. The J call may be wrong; the DNA end is better matched by TRBJ2-7. The CDR3 has 13 amino acids. Germline V gene lookup returns CDR1 MNHNS and CDR2 SASEGT. The CDR3 DNA reads as TGTGCCGCCGCGGGGGGGCGCTCCTACGAGCAGTACTTC. Its translation: CAAAGGRSYEQYF.

The chain uses TRBV4-2 and TRBJ1-1; 8 bases fit TRBD1. V gave up 2 bases and J gave up 6 bases; unmatched junction bases: 11. The CDR3 sequence is 16 residues long. Germline V gene data show CDR1 as LGHNA and CDR2 as YNFKEQ. CDR3 bases: TGTGCCAGCAGCCAAAACCGACAGGGGATGAAGGCTGAAGCTTTCTTT. This translates into CASSQNRQGMKAEAFF.

The rearrangement uses TRBV27 and TRBJ2-5, with 7 bases matching TRBD1. This CDR3 has 11 residues. CDR1 is MNHEY and CDR2 is SMNVEV in the germline V gene (reference sequence). J was trimmed by 12 bases and V by 5 bases; bases with no gene match: 6. The CDR3 DNA is TGTGCCAGCAGTGGACAGGTCGGCGAGTACTTC. Its protein product is CASSGQVGEYF.

This clone was detected only a few times. This chain uses TRBV15 with TRBJ2-7; the D is unclear. Trimming stripped 0 bases from V and 0 bases from J, with 6 bases between. This CDR3 is 14 amino acids long. Per the germline V gene, CDR1 is LNHNV and CDR2 is YYDKDF (reference sequence). CDR3 sequence (DNA): TGTGCCACCAGCAGAGATCCGAGCTCCTACGAGCAGTACTTC. It translates to CATSRDPSSYEQYF. The variable domain in full, with the rest retrieved from reference TRBV15 and TRBJ2-7, is DAMVIQNPRYQVTQFGKPVTLSCSQTLNHNVMYWYQQKSSQAPKLLFHYYDKDFNNEADTPDNFQSRRPNTSFCFLDIRSPGLGDTAMYLCATSRDPSSYEQYFGPGTRLTVT.